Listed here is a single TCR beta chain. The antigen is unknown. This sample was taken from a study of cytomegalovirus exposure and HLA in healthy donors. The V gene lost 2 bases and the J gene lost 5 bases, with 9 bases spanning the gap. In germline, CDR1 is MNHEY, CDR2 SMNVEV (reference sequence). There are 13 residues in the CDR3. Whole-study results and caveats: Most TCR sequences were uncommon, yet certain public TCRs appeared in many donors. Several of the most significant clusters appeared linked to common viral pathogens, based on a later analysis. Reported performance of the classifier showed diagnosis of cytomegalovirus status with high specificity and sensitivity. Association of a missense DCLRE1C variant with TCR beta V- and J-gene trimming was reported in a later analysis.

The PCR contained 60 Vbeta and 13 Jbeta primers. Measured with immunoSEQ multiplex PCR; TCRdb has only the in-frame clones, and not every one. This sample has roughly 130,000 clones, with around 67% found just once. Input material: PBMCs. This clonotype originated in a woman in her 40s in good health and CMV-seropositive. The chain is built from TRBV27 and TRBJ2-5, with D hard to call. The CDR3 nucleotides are TGTGCCAGCAGTTTAGGAGTGGGTGAGACCCAGTACTTC. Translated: CASSLGVGETQYF.